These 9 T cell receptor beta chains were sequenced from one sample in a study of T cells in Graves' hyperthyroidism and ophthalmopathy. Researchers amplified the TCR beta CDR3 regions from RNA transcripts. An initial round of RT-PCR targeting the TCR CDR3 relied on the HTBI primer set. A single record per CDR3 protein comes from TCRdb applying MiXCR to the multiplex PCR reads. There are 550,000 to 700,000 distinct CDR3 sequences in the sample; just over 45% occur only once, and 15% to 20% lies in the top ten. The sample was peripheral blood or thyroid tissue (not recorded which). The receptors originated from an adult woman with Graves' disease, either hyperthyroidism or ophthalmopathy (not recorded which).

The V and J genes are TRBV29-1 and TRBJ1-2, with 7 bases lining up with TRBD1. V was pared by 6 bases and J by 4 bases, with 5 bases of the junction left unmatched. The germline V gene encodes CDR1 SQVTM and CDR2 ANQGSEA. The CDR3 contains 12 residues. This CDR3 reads CSVRGQFYGYTF. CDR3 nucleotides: TGCAGCGTGAGGGGACAGTTCTATGGCTACACCTTC.

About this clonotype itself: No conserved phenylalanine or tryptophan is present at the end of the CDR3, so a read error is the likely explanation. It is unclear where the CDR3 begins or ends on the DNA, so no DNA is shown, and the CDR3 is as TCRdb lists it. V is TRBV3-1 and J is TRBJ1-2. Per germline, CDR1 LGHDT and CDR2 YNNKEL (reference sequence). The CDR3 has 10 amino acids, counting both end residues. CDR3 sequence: CASSRAGLAG.

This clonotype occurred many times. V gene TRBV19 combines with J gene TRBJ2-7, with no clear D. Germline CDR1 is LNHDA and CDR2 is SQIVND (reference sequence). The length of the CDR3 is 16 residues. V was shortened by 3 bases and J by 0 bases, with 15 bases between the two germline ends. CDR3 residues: CASSIWYPQSSYEQYF. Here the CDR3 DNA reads TGTGCCAGTAGTATCTGGTACCCACAGAGCTCCTACGAGCAGTACTTC.

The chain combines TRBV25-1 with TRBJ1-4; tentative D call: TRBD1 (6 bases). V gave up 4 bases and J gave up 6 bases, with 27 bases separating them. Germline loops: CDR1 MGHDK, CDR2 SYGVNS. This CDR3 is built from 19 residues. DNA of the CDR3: TGTGCCAGCAGTGCTAGAGACCTCCGACAGGCTTGTAGTCATGAAAAACTGTTTTTT. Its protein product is CASSARDLRQACSHEKLFF.

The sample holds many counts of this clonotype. CDR3 coding DNA: TGTGCCAGCTCACCGGACAGGGTGGGTGAGCAGTACTTC. Translated, it gives CASSPDRVGEQYF. This chain connects TRBV18 to TRBJ2-7, with 8 bases identical to TRBD1. The V gene's germline CDR1 is KGHSH and CDR2 LQKENI. V trimming: 3 bases; J trimming: 7 bases; junction bases outside the gene matches: 5. This CDR3 has 13 amino acids.

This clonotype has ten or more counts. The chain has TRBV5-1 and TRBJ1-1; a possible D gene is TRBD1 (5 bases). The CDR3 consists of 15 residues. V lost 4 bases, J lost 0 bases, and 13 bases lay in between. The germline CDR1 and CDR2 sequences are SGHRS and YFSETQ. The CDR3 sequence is CASSRTRAMNTEAFF. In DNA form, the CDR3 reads TGCGCCAGCAGCCGGACACGGGCGATGAACACTGAAGCTTTCTTT.

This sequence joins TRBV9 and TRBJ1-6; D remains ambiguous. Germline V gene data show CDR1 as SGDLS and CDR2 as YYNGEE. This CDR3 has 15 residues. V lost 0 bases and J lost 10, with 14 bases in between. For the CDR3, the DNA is TGTGCCAGCAGCGTAGCCCCTCTAGCGGGATCACCCCTCCACTTT. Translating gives CASSVAPLAGSPLHF.

CDR3 sequence: CASNTPRGATNEKLFF. Written as DNA, the CDR3 is TGTGCCAGCAACACCCCCAGGGGAGCGACTAATGAAAAACTGTTTTTT. The V call is TRBV7-9, the J call TRBJ1-4; D is perhaps TRBD1 (6 bases). The CDR3 contains 16 residues. The germline CDR1 and CDR2 sequences are SEHNR and FQNEAQ (reference sequence). V was pared by 7 bases and J by 2 bases, with 17 bases between.

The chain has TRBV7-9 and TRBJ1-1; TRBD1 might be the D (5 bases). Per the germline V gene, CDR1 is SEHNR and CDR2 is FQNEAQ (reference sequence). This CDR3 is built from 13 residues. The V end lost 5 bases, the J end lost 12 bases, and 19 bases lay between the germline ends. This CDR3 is CASSAGQGRLSFF. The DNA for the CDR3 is TGTGCCAGCAGCGCGGGGCAAGGGCGTCTCTCTTTCTTT.